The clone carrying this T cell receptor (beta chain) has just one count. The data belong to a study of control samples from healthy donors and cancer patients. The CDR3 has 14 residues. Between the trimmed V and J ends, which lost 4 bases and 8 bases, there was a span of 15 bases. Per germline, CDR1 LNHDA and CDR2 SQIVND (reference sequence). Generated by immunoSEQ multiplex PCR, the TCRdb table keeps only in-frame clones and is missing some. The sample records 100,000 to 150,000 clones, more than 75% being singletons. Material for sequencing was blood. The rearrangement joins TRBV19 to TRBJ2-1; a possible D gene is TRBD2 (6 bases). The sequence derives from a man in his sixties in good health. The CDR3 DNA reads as TGTGCCAGTAGTACCGGGACTGACGTACATGAGCAGTTCTTC. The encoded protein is CASSTGTDVHEQFF.